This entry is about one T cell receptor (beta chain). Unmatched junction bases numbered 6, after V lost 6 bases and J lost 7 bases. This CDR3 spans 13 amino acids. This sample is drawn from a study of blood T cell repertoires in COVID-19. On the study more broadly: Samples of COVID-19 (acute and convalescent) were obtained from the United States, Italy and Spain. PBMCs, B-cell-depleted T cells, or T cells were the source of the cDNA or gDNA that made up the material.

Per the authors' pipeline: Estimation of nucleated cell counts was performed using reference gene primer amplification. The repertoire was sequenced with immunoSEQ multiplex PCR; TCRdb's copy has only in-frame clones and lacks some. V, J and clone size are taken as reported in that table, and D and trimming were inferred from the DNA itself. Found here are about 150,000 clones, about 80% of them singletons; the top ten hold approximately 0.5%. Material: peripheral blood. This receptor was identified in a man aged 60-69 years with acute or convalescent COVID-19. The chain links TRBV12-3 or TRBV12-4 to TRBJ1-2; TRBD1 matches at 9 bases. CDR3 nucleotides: TGTGCCAGCAGCGAACAGGGGGCAGGTGGCTACACCTTC. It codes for CASSEQGAGGYTF.